This T cell receptor (beta chain) appears in the sequencing data of a study of CD8+CD57+ T cells in acquired aplastic anemia. Germline V CDR1 and CDR2: MRHNA, SNTAGT. The trim removed 0 bases at V and 6 bases at J, leaving 4 bases unmatched. The CDR3 length is 14 residues. For CDR3 and TCR beta VDJ profiling, genomic DNA was the template used. TCRdb independently ran MiXCR on the reads; one entry per CDR3 protein. The sample yields a few hundred thousand distinct CDR3 sequences, roughly 61% seen once. Sequencing was done on patients that had shown CD8+CD57+ cell expansion by flow cytometry. Sequencing input: sorted CD4+, CD8+, or CD8+CD57+ T cells (not recorded which) from PBMCs. The origin of this receptor is a human donor with aplastic anemia. V is TRBV6-4 and J is TRBJ1-2; TRBD1 matches at 7 bases. The CDR3 loop is CASSDSGGGDGYTF. In nucleotides, the CDR3 is TGTGCCAGCAGTGACTCAGGAGGGGGCGATGGCTACACCTTC.